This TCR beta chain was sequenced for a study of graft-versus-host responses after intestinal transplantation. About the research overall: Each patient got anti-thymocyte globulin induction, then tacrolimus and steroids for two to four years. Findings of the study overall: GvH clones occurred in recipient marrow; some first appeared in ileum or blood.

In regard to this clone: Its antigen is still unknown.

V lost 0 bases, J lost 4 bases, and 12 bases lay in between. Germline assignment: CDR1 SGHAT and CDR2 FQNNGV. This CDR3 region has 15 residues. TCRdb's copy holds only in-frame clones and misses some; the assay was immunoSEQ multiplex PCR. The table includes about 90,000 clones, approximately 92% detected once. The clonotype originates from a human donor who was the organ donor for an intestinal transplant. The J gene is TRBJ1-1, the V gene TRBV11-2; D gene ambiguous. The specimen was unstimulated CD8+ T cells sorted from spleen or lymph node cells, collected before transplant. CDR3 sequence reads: CASSLDGVPVTEAFF. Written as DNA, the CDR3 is TGTGCCAGCAGCTTAGACGGGGTCCCTGTCACTGAAGCTTTCTTT.